The 10 T cell receptor beta chains listed next were all sequenced from one sample in a study of PD-1 blockade in mismatch repair-deficient tumors. Sequenced by immunoSEQ multiplex PCR; TCRdb stores in-frame clones only, minus some. The sample has 130,000 or so clones, about 86% seen once; the top ten hold around an eighth. The sample consisted of peripheral blood, taken 44 weeks after starting pembrolizumab. Receptor source: an adult with mismatch repair-deficient cancer.

This chain joins TRBV4-1 and TRBJ2-1; TRBD2 matches at 8 bases. V lost 4 bases to trimming and J lost 3 bases; unmatched junction nucleotides: 5. CDR3 length: 15 residues. The germline gives CDR1 MGHRA, CDR2 YSYEKL. CDR3 sequence (DNA): TGCGCCAGCAGCCTTAGCGGGATAAGCTACAATGAGCAGTTCTTC. Its translation: CASSLSGISYNEQFF.

This chain connects TRBV18 to TRBJ2-2, with 10 bases identical to TRBD1. Germline lookup yields CDR1 KGHSH and CDR2 LQKENI. After removal of 6 bases from V and 3 bases from J, the junction contained 7 bases not matched to a gene. The CDR3 totals 16 residues. DNA of the CDR3: TGTGCCAGCTCGCCCCGTGGACAGGGGGACACCGGGGAGCTGTTTTTT. This encodes CASSPRGQGDTGELFF.

This chain links TRBV6-5 with TRBJ2-7, with D perhaps being TRBD1 or TRBD2 (6 bases each). The ends were cut back, 6 bases at V and 7 bases at J, with 13 bases in the middle. Germline CDR1 MNHEY, CDR2 SVGAGI. This CDR3 comprises 12 residues. CDR3 residues: CASRRGEGEQYF. DNA of the CDR3: TGTGCCAGCAGAAGGGGGGAAGGAGAGCAGTACTTC.

V is TRBV4-1 and J is TRBJ2-7; 11 bases are a match to TRBD1. With V trimmed by 0 bases and J by 4 bases, 8 bases remained unmatched. From germline, CDR1 is MGHRA and CDR2 YSYEKL. The CDR3 runs 17 residues. The CDR3 region has the DNA TGCGCCAGCAGCCAAGATCTCCGGACAGGGGGCTATTACGAGCAGTACTTC. Its translation: CASSQDLRTGGYYEQYF.

This sequence joins TRBV7-8 and TRBJ2-2, with no clear D. Germline V lookup: CDR1 SGHVS, CDR2 FQNEAQ. The CDR3 is 14 amino acids. V lost 6 bases to trimming and J lost 1 base, with 9 bases between them. CDR3 nucleotides: TGTGCCAGCAGTATAGTAATGAACACCGGGGAGCTGTTTTTT. This encodes CASSIVMNTGELFF.

This sequence joins TRBV5-4 and TRBJ1-4, with TRBD1 matching 9 bases. Germline V gene data show CDR1 as SGHNT and CDR2 as YYREEE (reference sequence). The V gene end was trimmed by 1 base and the J gene end by 7 bases; junction bases not matched to a gene: 5. The CDR3 sequence is 15 residues long. The CDR3 sequence: CASSLTSGQGEKLFF. As DNA, the CDR3 is TGTGCCAGCAGCTTGACCTCGGGACAGGGTGAAAAACTGTTTTTT.

The J gene is TRBJ1-4, the V gene TRBV29-1; 7 bases fit TRBD1. Germline CDR1 SQVTM, CDR2 ANQGSEA. The V segment lost 1 base and the J segment 10 bases; nucleotides outside the gene matches: 12. This CDR3 spans 15 amino acids. Here the CDR3 DNA reads TGCAGCGTTGAAGGGGAGACAGGGAATTTCGCAAAACTGTTTTTT. As protein: CSVEGETGNFAKLFF.

This sequence joins TRBV11-2 and TRBJ2-3; TRBD1 is a possible D gene (6 bases). Germline loops: CDR1 SGHAT, CDR2 FQNNGV. The CDR3 is made up of 17 amino acids. Trimming left V 2 bases short and J 2 bases short, with 17 bases between. The CDR3 here is CASSLPGEEGHTDTQYF. The DNA for the CDR3 is TGTGCCAGCAGCTTACCAGGGGAAGAAGGCCACACAGATACGCAGTATTTT.

The genes are TRBV20-1 and TRBJ2-1; maybe TRBD2 (5 bases). Trimming removed 3 bases from V and 8 bases from J, with 8 bases in between. CDR3 length: 11 amino acids. Germline V lookup: CDR1 DFQATT, CDR2 SNEGSKA (reference sequence). CDR3 amino acids: CSASKDYEQFF. DNA of the CDR3: TGCAGTGCTAGTAAGGACTATGAGCAGTTCTTC.

The chain recombines TRBV4-3 with TRBJ2-1; tentatively, D is TRBD1 (6 bases). The CDR3 is 15 amino acids. V was trimmed by 1 base and J by 10 bases, leaving 17 bases between them. Germline CDR1 LGHNA, CDR2 YSLEER. This CDR3 reads CASSQAHDRLGEQFF. The CDR3 DNA reads TGCGCCAGCAGCCAAGCACATGACAGGCTGGGGGAGCAGTTCTTC.